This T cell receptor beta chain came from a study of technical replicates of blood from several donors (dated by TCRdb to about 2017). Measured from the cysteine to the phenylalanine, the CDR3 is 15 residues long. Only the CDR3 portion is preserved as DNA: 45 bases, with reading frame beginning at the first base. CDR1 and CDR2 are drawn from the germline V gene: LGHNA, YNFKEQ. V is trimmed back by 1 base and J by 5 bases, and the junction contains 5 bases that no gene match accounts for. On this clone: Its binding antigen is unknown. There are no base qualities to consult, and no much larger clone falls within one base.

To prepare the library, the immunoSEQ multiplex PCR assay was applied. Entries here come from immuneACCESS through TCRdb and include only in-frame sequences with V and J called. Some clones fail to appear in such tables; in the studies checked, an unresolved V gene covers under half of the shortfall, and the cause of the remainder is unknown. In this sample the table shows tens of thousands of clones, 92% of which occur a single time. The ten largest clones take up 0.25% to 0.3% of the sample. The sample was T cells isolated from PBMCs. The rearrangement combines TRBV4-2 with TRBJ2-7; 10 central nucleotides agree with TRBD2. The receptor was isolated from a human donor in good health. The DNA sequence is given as TGTGCCAGCAGCCAAGCTAGCGGGAGTGTCGACGAGCAGTACTTC. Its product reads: CASSQASGSVDEQYF.